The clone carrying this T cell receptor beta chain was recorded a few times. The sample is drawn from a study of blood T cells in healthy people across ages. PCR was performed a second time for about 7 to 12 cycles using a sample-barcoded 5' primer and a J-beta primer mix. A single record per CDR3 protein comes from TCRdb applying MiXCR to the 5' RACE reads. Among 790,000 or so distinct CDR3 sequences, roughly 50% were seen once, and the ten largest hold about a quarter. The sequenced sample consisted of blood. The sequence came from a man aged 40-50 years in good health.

DNA for the CDR3: TGCAGTGCTAGAGGTCCATCTAGCACAGATACGCAGTATTTT. Translation: CSARGPSSTDTQYF. The chain employs TRBV20-1 and TRBJ2-3; D not resolved. The CDR3 extends over 14 amino acids. Trimming pared 1 base from V and 0 bases from J, leaving 8 bases between. The germline V gene encodes CDR1 DFQATT and CDR2 SNEGSKA (reference sequence).